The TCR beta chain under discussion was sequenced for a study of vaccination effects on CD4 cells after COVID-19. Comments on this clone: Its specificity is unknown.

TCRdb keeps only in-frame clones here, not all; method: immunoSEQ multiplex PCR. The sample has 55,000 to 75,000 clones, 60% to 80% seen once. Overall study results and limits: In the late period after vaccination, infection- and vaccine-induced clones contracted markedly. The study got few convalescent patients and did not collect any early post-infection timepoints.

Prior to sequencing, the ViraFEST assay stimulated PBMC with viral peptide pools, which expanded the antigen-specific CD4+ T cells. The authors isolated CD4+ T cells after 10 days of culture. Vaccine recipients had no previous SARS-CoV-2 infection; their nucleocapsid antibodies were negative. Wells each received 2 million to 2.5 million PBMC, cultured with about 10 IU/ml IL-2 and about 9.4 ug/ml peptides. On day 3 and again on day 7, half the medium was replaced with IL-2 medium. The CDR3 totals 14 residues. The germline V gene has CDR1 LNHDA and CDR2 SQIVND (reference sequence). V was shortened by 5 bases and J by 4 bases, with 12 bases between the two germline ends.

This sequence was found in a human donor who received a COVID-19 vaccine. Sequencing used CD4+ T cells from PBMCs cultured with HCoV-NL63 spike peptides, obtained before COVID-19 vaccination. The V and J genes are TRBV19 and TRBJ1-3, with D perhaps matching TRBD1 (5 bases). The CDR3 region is CASSPPGSGNTIYF. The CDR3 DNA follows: TGTGCCAGTAGTCCCCCAGGGTCCGGAAACACCATATATTTT.